This T cell receptor (beta chain) was obtained from a study of T cells in tuberculosis. Study outcomes and limitations: Shorter CDR3-alpha in active tuberculosis partly drove smaller distances.

The repertoire was sequenced with immunoSEQ multiplex PCR; TCRdb's copy has only in-frame clones and lacks some. The sample includes about 30,000 clones, around 90% seen only once; the top ten take approximately 2.3%. There are 17 residues in the CDR3. The germline CDR1 and CDR2 sequences are SGDLS and YYNGEE. J was trimmed by 1 base and V by 3 bases; bases with no gene match: 7. Time point specified: new active TB diagnosis, blood taken before or within 7 days of starting treatment. HIV-seronegative South African adults aged 18 years or older had newly diagnosed active tuberculosis. As to this clone: Its specificity is unknown.

The source was PBMCs, collected at tuberculosis diagnosis. The TCR was taken from an adult with tuberculosis. The chain combines TRBV9 with TRBJ2-6; 7 bases map to TRBD2. The CDR3 spells CASSDSRGVSGANVLTF. The CDR3 DNA sequence: TGTGCCAGCAGCGATAGCCGGGGGGTTTCTGGGGCCAACGTCCTGACTTTC.